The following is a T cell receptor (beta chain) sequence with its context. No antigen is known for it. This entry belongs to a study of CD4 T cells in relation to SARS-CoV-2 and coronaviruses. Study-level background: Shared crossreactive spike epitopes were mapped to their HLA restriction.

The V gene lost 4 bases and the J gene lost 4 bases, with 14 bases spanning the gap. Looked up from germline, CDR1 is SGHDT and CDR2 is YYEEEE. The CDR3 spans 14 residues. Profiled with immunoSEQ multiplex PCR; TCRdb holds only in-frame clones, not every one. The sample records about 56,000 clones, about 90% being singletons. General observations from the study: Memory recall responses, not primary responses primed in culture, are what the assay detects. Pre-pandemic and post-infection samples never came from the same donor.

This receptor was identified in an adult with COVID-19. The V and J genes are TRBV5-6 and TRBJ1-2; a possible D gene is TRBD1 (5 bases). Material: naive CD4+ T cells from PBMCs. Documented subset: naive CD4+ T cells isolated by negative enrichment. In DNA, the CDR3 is TGTGCCAGCAGCCTATCCGGGACCCTCTATGGCTACACCTTC. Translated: CASSLSGTLYGYTF.